These T cell receptor beta chains were read from a single sample in a study of CD8 T cells in ankylosing spondylitis. One entry per CDR3 protein results from TCRdb running MiXCR on the 5' RACE reads. The table shows around 770,000 distinct CDR3 sequences, with around 17% occurring only once. The sequenced sample was blood, either unsorted or a sorted T cell fraction (not recorded which). The receptors shown here come from a male donor with ankylosing spondylitis. Each CDR3 is given with its conserved first and last residue. Fields, in order: D gene, V gene, clone size, J gene, CDR3 protein, CDR3 DNA. The D gene is left open where the match is weak. Clone size is stated in some rows and not others, as once, few, many or a class when expanded.

>.|TRBV7-9|.|TRBJ1-1
CASSLDTPGKAFF
TGTGCCAGCAGCTTAGACACCCCAGGGAAAGCTTTCTTT
>TRBD1|TRBV12-3/TRBV12-4|few|TRBJ1-5
CACKGGLNQPQHF
TGTGCCTGTAAAGGGGGCCTCAATCAGCCCCAGCATTTT
>.|TRBV11-1|.|TRBJ2-4
CASSLEAGGGLAKNIQYF
TGTGCCAGCAGCTTAGAAGCCGGCGGAGGCCTAGCCAAAAACATTCAGTACTTC
>TRBD2|TRBV11-2|.|TRBJ2-3
CASSLVGLRTDTQYF
TGTGCCAGCAGCTTAGTGGGACTACGCACAGATACGCAGTATTTT
>.|TRBV20-1|.|TRBJ1-1
CSARIQANTEAFF
TGCAGTGCTAGGATACAGGCAAACACTGAAGCTTTCTTT
>TRBD1|TRBV12-3/TRBV12-4|many|TRBJ1-5
CASSYGQGVQPQHF
TGTGCCAGCAGTTATGGGCAGGGGGTTCAGCCCCAGCATTTT
>.|TRBV12-5|.|TRBJ2-1
CASGLSWDEQFF
TGTGCTAGTGGTTTAAGTTGGGATGAGCAGTTCTTC
>.|TRBV3-1|.|TRBJ2-5
CASSQGVDYQETQYF
TGTGCCAGCAGCCAAGGTGTGGACTATCAAGAGACCCAGTACTTC
>.|TRBV12-3/TRBV12-4|many|TRBJ2-7
CASSSGLPYEQYF
TGTGCCAGCAGCTCGGGACTCCCTTACGAGCAGTACTTC
>TRBD2|TRBV3-1|few|TRBJ2-1
CASSQAGLAGNEQFF
TGTGCCAGCAGCCAAGCGGGACTAGCGGGCAATGAGCAGTTCTTC
>.|TRBV3-1|many|TRBJ2-7
CASSQDAAVPTYEQYF
TGTGCCAGCAGCCAAGACGCGGCAGTACCAACCTACGAGCAGTACTTC
>.|TRBV21-1|.|TRBJ1-4
CASSPLGEEELFF
TGTGCCAGCAGCCCGCTCGGGGAAGAGGAACTGTTTTTT
>TRBD1|TRBV29-1|.|TRBJ1-1
CSAARGTNTEAFF
TGCAGCGCCGCCAGGGGGACGAACACTGAAGCTTTCTTT
>TRBD2|TRBV7-9|.|TRBJ2-7
CASSLPAGAGNEQYF
TGTGCCAGCAGCTTACCGGCGGGAGCAGGGAACGAGCAGTACTTC
>.|TRBV12-3/TRBV12-4|few|TRBJ1-2
CASSSEGPLGYTF
TGTGCCAGCAGTTCCGAGGGGCCCCTTGGCTACACCTTC
>.|TRBV5-5|.|TRBJ2-7
CASSLSGFRNEQYF
TGTGCCAGCAGCTTGTCAGGGTTTAGAAACGAGCAGTACTTC
>TRBD1|TRBV7-9|few|TRBJ2-7
CASSLESGGYYEQYF
TGTGCCAGCAGCTTAGAATCAGGGGGCTACTACGAGCAGTACTTC
>TRBD1|TRBV11-2|.|TRBJ2-1
CASSFGTGRGDEQFF
TGTGCCAGCAGCTTCGGGACAGGGAGGGGGGATGAGCAGTTCTTC